A single sample is the source of the 9 T cell receptor beta chains below, sequenced in a study of T-cell reconstitution after alpha-beta-depleted transplantation in children. Unique molecular identifiers featured in how the TCRbeta library was prepared. TCRdb ran MiXCR on the PCR reads and lists one entry per CDR3 protein. The sample gives some 300,000 distinct CDR3 sequences, 9.5% to 13% of which show up once; approximately 7% is in the top ten. Here the sequenced sample was PBMCs, taken before TCRalphabeta/CD19-depleted stem cell transplant. All receptors come from a boy under two years old with acute myeloid leukemia, due to receive a stem cell transplant.

The genes are TRBV24-1 and TRBJ2-2, with D tentatively TRBD1 or TRBD2 (5 bases each). V gave up 12 bases and J gave up 4 bases, with 11 bases separating them. CDR1 and CDR2 (germline): KGHDR, SFDVKD. The CDR3 has 12 amino acids. The CDR3 loop is CASGQSTGELFF. CDR3 coding DNA: TGTGCCTCGGGGCAGTCCACCGGGGAGCTGTTTTTT.

This clonotype was seen many times. The V gene is TRBV29-1, the J gene TRBJ1-1, with a weak D call TRBD1 (6 bases). The CDR3 has 14 residues. The ends were cut back, 3 bases at V and 2 bases at J, with 13 bases in the middle. The germline CDR1 and CDR2 sequences are SQVTM and ANQGSEA. The CDR3 nucleotides are TGCAGCGTTGATAGGGGACACTTAAACACTGAAGCTTTCTTT. Protein product: CSVDRGHLNTEAFF.

This clonotype was counted many times. The rearrangement joins TRBV28 to TRBJ2-1; 7 bases agree with TRBD2. V shed 3 bases, J shed 7 bases, and the junction held 9 bases outside the gene matches. The CDR3 runs 15 residues. Germline lookup yields CDR1 MDHEN and CDR2 SYDVKM. CDR3 residues: CASSFLASGGNEQFF. CDR3 nucleotide sequence: TGTGCCAGCAGTTTTCTAGCCTCCGGGGGGAATGAGCAGTTCTTC.

There are many counts of this clonotype. The CDR3 region is CASSTTSGGRNEQFF. The CDR3 DNA sequence: TGCGCCAGCAGCACAACTAGCGGGGGGCGCAATGAGCAGTTCTTC. The chain recombines TRBV5-1 with TRBJ2-1, with 12 bases matching TRBD2. CDR3 length equals 15 residues. Unmatched junction bases numbered 5, after V lost 4 bases and J lost 6 bases. Germline CDR1 is SGHRS and CDR2 is YFSETQ.

The sample holds a few counts of this clonotype. V gene TRBV6-5 combines with J gene TRBJ2-5; 8 bases are shared with TRBD2. The germline CDR1 and CDR2 sequences are MNHEY and SVGAGI. The CDR3 extends over 15 amino acids. The J segment lost 5 bases and the V segment lost 5 bases, leaving 10 bases of the junction unmatched. CDR3 protein: CASSHGTRGGETQYF. The CDR3 DNA follows: TGTGCCAGCAGTCATGGGACTAGGGGGGGTGAGACCCAGTACTTC.

This clonotype was seen repeatedly, ten times or more. The rearrangement links TRBV20-1 to TRBJ2-4; no definite D call. This CDR3 is 13 amino acids long. Between the trimmed V and J ends, which lost 0 bases and 0 bases, there was a span of 3 bases. Per germline, CDR1 DFQATT and CDR2 SNEGSKA (reference sequence). In DNA, the CDR3 is TGCAGTGCTAGAGACAGAGCCAAAAACATTCAGTACTTC. Translated: CSARDRAKNIQYF.

This clonotype was detected ten times or more. J is TRBJ1-5 and V is TRBV20-1; possibly TRBD1 for D (5 bases). V was shortened by 1 base and J by 7 bases, with 14 bases between the two germline ends. This CDR3 region has 14 residues. Germline CDR1 is DFQATT and CDR2 is SNEGSKA (reference sequence). In DNA, the CDR3 is TGCAGTGCTAGAGGGGGTGGGGGACGCCAGCCCCAGCATTTT. It specifies CSARGGGGRQPQHF.

This clonotype was seen just once. The J gene is TRBJ1-1, the V gene TRBV6-1; D perhaps matches TRBD1 (6 bases). The CDR3 consists of 13 residues. Germline CDR1 reads MNHNS; CDR2 reads SASEGT. Deletions cut 2 bases from V and 5 bases from J, with 9 bases between. The CDR3 DNA sequence: TGTGCCAGCAGTGAACAGGGGAGGACTGAAGCTTTCTTT. It encodes CASSEQGRTEAFF.

This clonotype was found a few times. The J gene is TRBJ1-3, the V gene TRBV11-2; no firm D call. CDR1 SGHAT and CDR2 FQNNGV come from the germline V gene. The CDR3 has 15 residues. Trimming took 8 bases from V and 4 from J, leaving 18 bases between them. CDR3 sequence (DNA): TGTGCCAGCGGCATCGACTGGGAGCTCGGAAACACCATATATTTT. It yields the protein CASGIDWELGNTIYF.